Sequencing of this T cell receptor (beta chain) was carried out in a study of T-cell reconstitution after alpha-beta-depleted transplantation in children. This clonotype was seen ten or more times. Trimming stripped 5 bases from V and 10 bases from J, with 12 bases between. The length of the CDR3 is 12 residues. Unique molecular identifiers were incorporated during preparation of the TCRbeta library. TCRdb redid the calling of the PCR reads with MiXCR, one entry per CDR3 protein. Seen here are around 250,000 distinct CDR3 sequences, almost 10% observed once, and the top ten hold 10%. The chain joins TRBV12-3 or TRBV12-4 to TRBJ2-1; unclear D gene. The source was PBMCs from the stem cell graft donor, collected from the stem cell graft. The sequence came from a human donor who donated a stem cell graft to a child with SCID. The CDR3 coding sequence is TGTGCCAGCAGTCGACCCGGATTAGAGCAGTTCTTC. This codes for CASSRPGLEQFF.